Ten or more counts support the clone carrying this T cell receptor (beta chain). The antigen is not known. TCR cDNA received a 3' ligated oligonucleotide that carried a UMI. Germline lookup yields CDR1 DFQATT and CDR2 SNEGSKA (reference sequence). The V end lost 7 bases, the J end lost 3 bases, and 9 bases lay between the germline ends. The CDR3 runs to 12 residues. This sample is part of a study of naive and memory T cell subsets. Regarding the study as a whole: This RNA-based method may be sensitive to activation-related transcript changes.

The SP2 primer and nested alpha and beta constant region primers amplified ligated cDNA in four rounds. Reverse transcription of blood and skin TCR RNA was primed at alpha and beta constant regions. TCRdb itself ran the 5' RACE reads through MiXCR, one entry per CDR3 protein. The sample records 56,000 or so distinct CDR3 sequences, about 8.3% being singletons. V and J are TRBV20-1 and TRBJ1-4; D not resolved. The clonotype was recovered from a female donor in good health. The CDR3 nucleotides read TGCAGTGTTCGGGAGCCTAATGAAAAACTGTTTTTT. This translates into CSVREPNEKLFF.